This T cell receptor (beta chain) was documented in a study of graft-versus-host responses after intestinal transplantation. Study-level background: Among the recipients, transplants were multivisceral, liver-intestinal, or isolated intestinal. Induction using anti-thymocyte globulin, followed by tacrolimus and steroids for two to three years, was given to all recipients. Overall study findings and caveats: GvH clone levels peaked in circulation, and this peak was associated with early post-transplant HvG declines.

TCRdb keeps only in-frame clones here, not all; method: immunoSEQ multiplex PCR. This table holds tens of thousands of clones, roughly nine tenths found once. In regard to this clone: Its antigen remains unidentified.

This specimen was unstimulated CD4+ T cells sorted from spleen or lymph node cells, taken before transplant. This receptor was obtained from a human donor who was the organ donor for an intestinal transplant.

The CDR3: CSVRRGTGGSSGNTIYF. DNA of the CDR3: TGCAGCGTTCGTAGGGGAACAGGGGGATCCTCTGGAAACACCATATATTTT. The chain is built from TRBV29-1 and TRBJ1-3, with 8 bases matching TRBD1. The V segment lost 5 bases and the J segment 0 bases; nucleotides outside the gene matches: 12. From germline, CDR1 is SQVTM and CDR2 ANQGSEA. The CDR3 extends over 17 amino acids.